Sequencing of this T cell receptor (beta chain) was carried out in a study of blood T cell repertoires in COVID-19. Whole-study context: Donors in the United States, Italy and Spain gave samples during acute or convalescent COVID-19.

In the original processing: Quantification of nucleated cells was approximated via reference gene primer amplification. The assay was immunoSEQ multiplex PCR, and TCRdb's table has in-frame clones only and misses some. Clonal size and the V and J genes are those of that table, whereas D and trimming came from the DNA. The sample lists 60,000 to 85,000 clones, around nine tenths occurring once. The V end was cut by 0 bases, the J end by 5 bases, with 7 bases between. The CDR3 length is 13 residues. The V gene's germline CDR1 is LGHDT and CDR2 YNNKEL (reference sequence). Seattle participants joined during active infection and were tracked over time.

The clonotype originates from a woman aged 45-65 years with COVID-19, enrolled during active disease. This sequence joins TRBV3-1 (or the pseudogene TRBV3-2) and TRBJ1-1; D gene unclear. The specimen was peripheral blood. The CDR3 sequence is CASSQDLQTEAFF. CDR3 coding DNA: TGTGCCAGCAGCCAAGATCTGCAGACTGAAGCTTTCTTT.